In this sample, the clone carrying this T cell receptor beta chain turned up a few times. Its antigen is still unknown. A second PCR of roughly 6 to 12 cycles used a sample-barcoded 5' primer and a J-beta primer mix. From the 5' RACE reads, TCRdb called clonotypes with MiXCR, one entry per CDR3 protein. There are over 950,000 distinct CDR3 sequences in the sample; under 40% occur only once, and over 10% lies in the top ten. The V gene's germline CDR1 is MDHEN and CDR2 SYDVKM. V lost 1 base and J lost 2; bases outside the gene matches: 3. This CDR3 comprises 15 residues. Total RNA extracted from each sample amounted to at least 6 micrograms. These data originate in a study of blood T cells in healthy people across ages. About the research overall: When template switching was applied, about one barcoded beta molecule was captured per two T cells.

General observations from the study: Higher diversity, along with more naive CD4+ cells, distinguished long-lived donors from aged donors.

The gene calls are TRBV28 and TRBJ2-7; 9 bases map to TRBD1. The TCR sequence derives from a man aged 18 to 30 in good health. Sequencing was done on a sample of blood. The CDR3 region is CASSLLQGATYEQYF. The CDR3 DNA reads TGTGCCAGCAGTTTATTACAGGGGGCCACCTACGAGCAGTACTTC. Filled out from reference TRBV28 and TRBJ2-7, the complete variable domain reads DVKVTQSSRYLVKRTGEKVFLECVQDMDHENMFWYRQDPGLGLRLIYFSYDVKMKEKGDIPEGYSVSREKKERFSLILESASTNQTSMYLCASSLLQGATYEQYFGPGTRLTVT.